The TCR beta chain under discussion was sequenced for a study of OX40 agonist ivuxolimab in advanced cancers. The data were produced by immunoSEQ multiplex PCR, yet TCRdb's version contains in-frame clones alone and is incomplete. Of 65,000 to 80,000 clones listed, roughly 93% are singletons. Between the trimmed V and J ends, which lost 5 bases and 2 bases, there was a span of 13 bases. The germline V gene encodes CDR1 MNHEY and CDR2 SMNVEV (reference sequence). The CDR3 length is 14 residues. This sequence was found in an adult with an advanced solid tumor such as melanoma, head and neck, liver or kidney cancer. The rearrangement joins TRBV27 to TRBJ2-7; the D is unclear. The source material was CD4+ or CD8+ T cells sorted from blood, sampled in a trial of the OX40 agonist ivuxolimab. This CDR3 reads CASSPIRATYEQYF. CDR3 sequence (DNA): TGTGCCAGCAGTCCAATCCGGGCAACCTACGAGCAGTACTTC.